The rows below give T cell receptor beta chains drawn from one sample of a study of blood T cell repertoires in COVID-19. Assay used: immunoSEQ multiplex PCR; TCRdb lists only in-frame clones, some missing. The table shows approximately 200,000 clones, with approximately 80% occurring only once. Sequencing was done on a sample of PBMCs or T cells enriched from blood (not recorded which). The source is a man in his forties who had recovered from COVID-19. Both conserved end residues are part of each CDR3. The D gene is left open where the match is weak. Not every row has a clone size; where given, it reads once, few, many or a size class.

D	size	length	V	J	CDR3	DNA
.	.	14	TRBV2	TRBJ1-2	CASSVGSFNYGYTF	TGTGCCAGCAGTGTGGGCAGCTTTAACTATGGCTACACCTTC
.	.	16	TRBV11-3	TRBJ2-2	CASSPSGAGETGELFF	TGTGCCAGCAGCCCATCAGGGGCGGGAGAAACCGGGGAGCTGTTTTTT
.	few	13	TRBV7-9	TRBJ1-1	CASSYTTGPEAFF	TGTGCCAGCAGCTATACAACAGGTCCTGAAGCTTTCTTT
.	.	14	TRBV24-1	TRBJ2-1	CATSDFRQINEQFF	TGTGCCACCAGTGATTTCAGACAGATCAATGAGCAGTTCTTC
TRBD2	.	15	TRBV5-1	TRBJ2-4	CASTVSGTSGVIQYF	TGCGCCAGCACCGTCTCCGGGACTAGCGGTGTCATTCAGTACTTC
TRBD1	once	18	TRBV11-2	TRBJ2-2	CASTPKPPGQGLTGELFF	TGTGCCAGCACGCCCAAGCCGCCGGGACAGGGTCTTACCGGGGAGCTGTTTTTT
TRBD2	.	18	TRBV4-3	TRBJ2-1	CASSQGRLAGGRYNEQFF	TGCGCCAGCAGCCAAGGTAGACTAGCGGGAGGGCGTTACAATGAGCAGTTCTTC
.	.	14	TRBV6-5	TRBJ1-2	CASSYNGGSYGYTF	TGTGCCAGCAGTTACAATGGCGGTTCCTATGGCTACACCTTC
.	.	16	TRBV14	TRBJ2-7	CASSQETYGRNYEQYF	TGTGCCAGCAGCCAAGAAACGTATGGCAGAAACTACGAGCAGTACTTC
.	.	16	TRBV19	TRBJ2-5	CASSSQITGLRVTQYF	TGTGCCAGTAGTAGTCAGATTACAGGGCTAAGAGTAACCCAGTACTTC
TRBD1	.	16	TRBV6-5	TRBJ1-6	CASSYLTGGTASPLHF	TGTGCCAGCAGTTATCTGACAGGGGGCACAGCCTCACCCCTCCACTTT
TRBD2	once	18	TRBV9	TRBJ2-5	CASSVVPAGDPYQETQYF	TGTGCCAGCAGCGTAGTCCCAGCGGGAGACCCGTACCAAGAGACCCAGTACTTC
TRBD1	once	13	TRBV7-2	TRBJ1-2	CASSLQGAYGYTF	TGTGCCAGCAGCTTACAGGGGGCGTATGGCTACACCTTC
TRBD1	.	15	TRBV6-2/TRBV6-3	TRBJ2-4	CASSPRAYRGNIQYF	TGTGCCAGCAGCCCTAGGGCCTACAGGGGGAACATTCAGTACTTC
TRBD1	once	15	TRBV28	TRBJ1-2	CASSPGTGEYYGYTF	TGTGCCAGCAGTCCGGGGACAGGGGAATACTATGGCTACACCTTC
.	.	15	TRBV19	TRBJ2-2	CASSILALNTGELFF	TGTGCCAGTAGTATTCTAGCACTGAACACCGGGGAGCTGTTTTTT
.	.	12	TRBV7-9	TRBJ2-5	CASSLVQETQYF	TGTGCCAGCAGCTTAGTACAGGAGACCCAGTACTTC
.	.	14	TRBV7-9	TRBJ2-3	CASSFSGVADTQYF	TGTGCCAGCAGCTTTAGCGGTGTGGCAGATACGCAGTATTTT
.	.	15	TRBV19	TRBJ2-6	CASSIITSGANVLTF	TGTGCCAGTAGTATCATAACATCTGGGGCCAACGTCCTGACTTTC
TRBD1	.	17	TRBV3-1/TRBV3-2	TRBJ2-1	CASSPNAGTGSYNEQFF	TGTGCCAGCAGCCCGAACGCCGGGACAGGGTCCTACAATGAGCAGTTCTTC
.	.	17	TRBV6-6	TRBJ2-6	CASSRGPPISGANVLTF	TGTGCCAGCAGTCGAGGGCCGCCTATATCTGGGGCCAACGTCCTGACTTTC
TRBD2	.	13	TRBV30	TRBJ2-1	CAWGWTSDNEQFF	TGTGCCTGGGGGTGGACTAGCGACAATGAGCAGTTCTTC
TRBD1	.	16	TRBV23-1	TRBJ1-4	CASSQSYRGRREKLFF	TGCGCCAGCAGTCAATCCTACAGGGGGCGTAGGGAAAAACTGTTTTTT